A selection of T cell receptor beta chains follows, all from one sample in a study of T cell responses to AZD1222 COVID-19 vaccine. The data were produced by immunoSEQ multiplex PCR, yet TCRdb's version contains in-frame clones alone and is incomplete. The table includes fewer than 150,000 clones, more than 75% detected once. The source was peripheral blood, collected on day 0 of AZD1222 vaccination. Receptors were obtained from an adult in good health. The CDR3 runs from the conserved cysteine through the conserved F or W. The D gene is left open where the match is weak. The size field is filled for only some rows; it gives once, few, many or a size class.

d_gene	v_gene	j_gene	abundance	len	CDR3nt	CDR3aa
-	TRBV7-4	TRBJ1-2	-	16	TGTGCCAGCACCTGGGAGCGGACGCTCAGGGACTATGGCTACACCTTC	CASTWERTLRDYGYTF
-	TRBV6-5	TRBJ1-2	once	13	TGTGCCAGCAGGGGGCAGGGTGGAGGAGGCTACACCTTC	CASRGQGGGGYTF
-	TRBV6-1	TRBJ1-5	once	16	TGTGCCAGCAGTGAAGCCCTTTCGGGGCACAATCAGCCCCAGCATTTT	CASSEALSGHNQPQHF
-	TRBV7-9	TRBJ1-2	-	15	TGTGCCAGCAGCTCCGCCGGGACGGTCTTCGGGGGCTACACCTTC	CASSSAGTVFGGYTF
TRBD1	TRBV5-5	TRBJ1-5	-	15	TGTGCCAGCAGCGGGACAGGTCAGGGCGATCAGCCCCAGCATTTT	CASSGTGQGDQPQHF
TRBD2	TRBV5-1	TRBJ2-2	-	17	TGCGCCAGCAGCGTGCTAGCGGGGGGTACGAACACCGGGGAGCTGTTTTTT	CASSVLAGGTNTGELFF
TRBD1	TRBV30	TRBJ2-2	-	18	TGTGCCTGGAGTGCCTACCACCGGGACAGGGAGAACACCGGGGAGCTGTTTTTT	CAWSAYHRDRENTGELFF
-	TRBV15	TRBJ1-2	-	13	TGTGCCACCAGCCCGAGGGGATTAGAACGCTACACCTTC	CATSPRGLERYTF
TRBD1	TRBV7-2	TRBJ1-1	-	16	TGTGCCAGCAGCTTGGGGTCCGGGACAGTTAACACTGAAGCTTTCTTT	CASSLGSGTVNTEAFF
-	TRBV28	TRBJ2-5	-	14	TGTGCCAGCAGTTTGGGTCCCGCCCGGGAGACCCAGTACTTC	CASSLGPARETQYF
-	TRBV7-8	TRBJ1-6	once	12	TGTGCCAGCAGCCCTGGAAATTCACCCCTCCACTTT	CASSPGNSPLHF
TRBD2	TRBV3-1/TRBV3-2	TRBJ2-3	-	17	TGTGCCAGCAGCCACGCGGGACTAGCGACTTACACAGATACGCAGTATTTT	CASSHAGLATYTDTQYF
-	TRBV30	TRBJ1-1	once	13	TGTGCCTGGTCGAACAGGCAGACTATCAAAGCTTTCTTT	CAWSNRQTIKAFF
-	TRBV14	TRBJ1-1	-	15	TGTGCCAGCAGCTATTCACAGGGCCTCCTCACTGAAGCTTTCTTT	CASSYSQGLLTEAFF
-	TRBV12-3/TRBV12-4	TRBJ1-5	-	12	TGTGCCAGCAGTCCTAGCAATCAGCCCCAGCATTTT	CASSPSNQPQHF
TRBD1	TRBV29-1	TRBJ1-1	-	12	TGCAGCGTTGGGACAGGGAATACTGAAGCTTTCTTT	CSVGTGNTEAFF
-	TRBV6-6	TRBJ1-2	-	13	TGTGCCAGCACTCTGACCCAGAGCTATGGCTACACCTTC	CASTLTQSYGYTF
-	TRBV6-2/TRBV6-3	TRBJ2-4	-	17	TGTGCCAGCAGTTACTCGTCTACTCAGGGGGGTGGTAACATTCAGTACTTC	CASSYSSTQGGGNIQYF
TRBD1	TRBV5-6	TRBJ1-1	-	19	TGTGCCAGCAGCGAGAGCCGTAAACTACAGGGGGGTGCGGACACTGAAGCTTTCTTT	CASSESRKLQGGADTEAFF
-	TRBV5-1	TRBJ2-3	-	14	TGCGCCAGCAGCCTGGGAGGTAGCACAGATACGCAGTATTTT	CASSLGGSTDTQYF
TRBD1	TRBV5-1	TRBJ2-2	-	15	TGCGCCAGCAGCTCCGGACAGGGAAACACCGGGGAGCTGTTTTTT	CASSSGQGNTGELFF
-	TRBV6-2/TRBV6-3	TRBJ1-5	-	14	TGTGCCAGCAGCCCCAGGGTCAGTAATCAGCCCCAGCATTTT	CASSPRVSNQPQHF
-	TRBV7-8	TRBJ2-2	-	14	TGTGCCAGTCGGTTAGCAGGGACCACCGGGGAGCTGTTTTTT	CASRLAGTTGELFF
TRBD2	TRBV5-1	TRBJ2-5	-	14	TGCGCCAGCAGCTTTCGGGGGGGCGAGGAGACCCAGTACTTC	CASSFRGGEETQYF
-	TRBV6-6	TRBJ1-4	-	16	TGTGCCAGCATCAAAGGAGGGCGGGGGACTAATGAAAAACTGTTTTTT	CASIKGGRGTNEKLFF